Detailed here is one T cell receptor (beta chain). This sample stems from a study of T cells expressing NK-cell markers. TCRdb re-called the 5' RACE reads and shows each CDR3 protein once, DNA omitted. In total, the table holds approximately 170,000 distinct CDR3 sequences. This CDR3 is built from 12 residues. CDR1 SEHNR and CDR2 FQNEAQ come from the germline V gene (reference sequence). The clonotype originates from a man aged 18-70 years in good health. Sequencing input: blood T cells: a sorted CD56 or NKG2C T cell subset, CD4+ or CD8+ T cells, or bulk PBMC T cells (not recorded which). This chain links TRBV7-9 with TRBJ1-1. CDR3 sequence: CASSWHYTEAFF.